This record looks at one T cell receptor (beta chain) sequence and its context. No cognate antigen has been identified for it. No quality values exist for individual bases; no much larger clone is one base distant. The germline V and J ends show losses of 5 bases and 4 bases respectively, and no gene match explains 4 bases of the junction. The CDR3 holds 14 amino acids from the cysteine to the phenylalanine. Of all the DNA, just the CDR3 is kept, 42 bases in frame from base 1. CDR1 and CDR2 were assigned from the germline V gene as SGHNT and YENEEA. In the prospective study, participants were about 18 to 95 years old, resided in fewer than 25 geographic areas of the United States, and were enrolled through a virtual design. Cohort assignment in the prospective study relied on participant-reported clinical history from a screening survey and a study questionnaire. For ImmuneRACE Cohort 3, a participant was defined as recovered based on two consecutive negative NP/OP PCR tests, clearance by a healthcare professional, or resolution of symptoms. Each participant in the prospective study had whole blood, serum and a nasopharyngeal or oropharyngeal swab collected by mobile phlebotomists. Over a 2-month period, participants in the prospective study had the option of providing additional blood draws and questionnaires. Blood samples from the prospective study were shipped frozen or at room temperature prior to DNA extraction.

This sample is drawn from a study of blood T cell repertoires in COVID-19 (TCRdb year 2020). About the study as a whole: The collaborator samples originated in the United States, Italy and Spain and spanned the acute and convalescent phases of COVID-19. The prospective study material was composed of cDNA or gDNA derived from T cells, B-cell-depleted T cells, or PBMCs. The dataset comprised deeply sampled blood TCRbeta repertoires from subjects exposed to, actively infected with, or recovered from COVID-19. The repertoires were released in a freely available public database intended as a resource for research on the immune response to SARS-CoV-2. Samples were obtained from the ongoing ImmuneRACE study (first 160 participants) and from about 1,300 subjects provided by 6 global collaborators. Nearly every sample came with metadata listing a de-identified subject ID, COVID-19 status, age in years and sex. Where available, HLA class I and class II types were taken from metadata supplied by the sample provider and were not determined by assay-based typing. Results the study describes overall, beyond this receptor: Clinical and demographic metadata were provided uncurated, with the amount varying by source and participant.

The immunoSEQ Assay, a bias-controlled multiplex PCR, was used to amplify TCRbeta CDR3 regions from genomic DNA. In the paper's pipeline: The number of nucleated cells in each sample was estimated by amplification of reference gene primers within the assay. To quantify the absolute abundance of each unique TCRbeta CDR3 rearrangement, sequence reads were collapsed and filtered. For each sample, productive Simpson clonality was calculated as the square root of Simpson's diversity index across productive rearrangements. What TCRdb holds here is the immuneACCESS table cut down to in-frame rearrangements. Part of the clones is not present; checked against another copy, under half of the missing clones reflect an unresolved V gene, and the others are unexplained. V and J calls and clone size are given by that table; D and trimming were obtained from the DNA. For this sample the table gives 350,000 to 550,000 clones, of which 80% to 90% were detected only once. About 1.1% of the sample lies in the top ten.

The sequencing input was PBMCs or T cells enriched from blood (not recorded which). The V gene is TRBV11-3 and the J gene is TRBJ2-2; 7 central nucleotides agree with TRBD1. The sequence derives from a man aged 25 to 40 who had recovered from COVID-19. The DNA is TGTGCCAGCAGCGAGGGACAGTTCACCGGGGAGCTGTTTTTT. Its translation is CASSEGQFTGELFF. With all but the CDR3 taken from the reference TRBV11-3 and TRBJ2-2 genes, the full variable domain is: EAGVVQSPRYKIIEKKQPVAFWCNPISGHNTLYWYLQNLGQGPELLIRYENEEAVDDSQLPKDRFSAERLKGVDSTLKIQPAELGDSAVYLCASSEGQFTGELFFGEGSRLTVL.